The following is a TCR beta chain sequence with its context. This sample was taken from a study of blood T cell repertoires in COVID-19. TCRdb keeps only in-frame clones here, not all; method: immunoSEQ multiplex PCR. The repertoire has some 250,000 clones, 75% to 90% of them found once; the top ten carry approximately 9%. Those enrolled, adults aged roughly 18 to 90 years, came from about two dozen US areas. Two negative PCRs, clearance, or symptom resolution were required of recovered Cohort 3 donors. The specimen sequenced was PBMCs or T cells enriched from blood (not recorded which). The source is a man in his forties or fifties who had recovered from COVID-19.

In nucleotides, the CDR3 is TGCAGCGTTGATATCGGGGGTTCCTACGAGCAGTACTTC. It codes for CSVDIGGSYEQYF. The chain uses TRBV29-1 and TRBJ2-7; the D gene is possibly TRBD2 (6 bases). With 3 bases removed from V and 1 base from J, the gap between germline ends came to 10 bases. This CDR3 comprises 13 residues. The germline V gene has CDR1 SQVTM and CDR2 ANQGSEA.